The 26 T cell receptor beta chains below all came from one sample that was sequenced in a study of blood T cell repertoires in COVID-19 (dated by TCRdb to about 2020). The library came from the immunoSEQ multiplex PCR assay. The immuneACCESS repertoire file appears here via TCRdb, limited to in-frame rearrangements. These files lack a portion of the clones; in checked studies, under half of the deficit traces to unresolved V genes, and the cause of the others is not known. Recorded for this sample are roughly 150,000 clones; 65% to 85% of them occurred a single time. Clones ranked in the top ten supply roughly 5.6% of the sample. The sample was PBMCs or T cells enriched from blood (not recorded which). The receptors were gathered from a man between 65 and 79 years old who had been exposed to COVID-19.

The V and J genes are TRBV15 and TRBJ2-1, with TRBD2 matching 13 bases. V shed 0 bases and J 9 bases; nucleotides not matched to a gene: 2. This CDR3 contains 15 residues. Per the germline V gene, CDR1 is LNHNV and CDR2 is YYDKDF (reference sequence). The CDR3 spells CATSRELAGGGEQFF. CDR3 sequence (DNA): TGTGCCACCAGCAGAGAACTAGCGGGAGGGGGTGAGCAGTTCTTC.

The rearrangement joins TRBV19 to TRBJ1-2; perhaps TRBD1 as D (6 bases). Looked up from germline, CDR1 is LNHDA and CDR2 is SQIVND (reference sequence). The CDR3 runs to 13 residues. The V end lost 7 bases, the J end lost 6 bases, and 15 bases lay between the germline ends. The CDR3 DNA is TGTGCCAGTAAGGCGGGGGCGGCTGATGGCTACACCTTC. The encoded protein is CASKAGAADGYTF.

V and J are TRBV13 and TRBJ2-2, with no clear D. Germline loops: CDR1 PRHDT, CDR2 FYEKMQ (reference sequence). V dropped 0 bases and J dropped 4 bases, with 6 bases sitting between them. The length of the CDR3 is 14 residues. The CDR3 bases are TGTGCCAGCAGCTTAGGAGCACCCACCGGGGAGCTGTTTTTT. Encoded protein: CASSLGAPTGELFF.

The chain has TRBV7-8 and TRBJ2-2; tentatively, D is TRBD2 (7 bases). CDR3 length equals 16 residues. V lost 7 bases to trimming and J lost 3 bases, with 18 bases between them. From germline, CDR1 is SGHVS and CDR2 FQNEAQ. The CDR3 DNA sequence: TGTGCCAGCACCTTCGGGGGGCGGCCCGACACCGGGGAGCTGTTTTTT. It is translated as CASTFGGRPDTGELFF.

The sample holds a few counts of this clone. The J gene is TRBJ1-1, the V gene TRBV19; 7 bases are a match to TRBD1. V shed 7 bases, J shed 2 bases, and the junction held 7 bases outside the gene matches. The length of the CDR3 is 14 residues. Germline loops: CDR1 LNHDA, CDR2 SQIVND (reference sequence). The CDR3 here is CASMAGGFNTEAFF. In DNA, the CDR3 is TGTGCCAGTATGGCAGGGGGATTTAACACTGAAGCTTTCTTT.

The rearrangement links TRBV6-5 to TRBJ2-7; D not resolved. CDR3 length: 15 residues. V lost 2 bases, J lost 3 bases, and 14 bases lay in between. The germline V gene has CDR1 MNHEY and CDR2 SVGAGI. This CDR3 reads CASSYASTVLYEQYF. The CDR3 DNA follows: TGTGCCAGCAGTTACGCCTCTACGGTACTCTACGAGCAGTACTTC.

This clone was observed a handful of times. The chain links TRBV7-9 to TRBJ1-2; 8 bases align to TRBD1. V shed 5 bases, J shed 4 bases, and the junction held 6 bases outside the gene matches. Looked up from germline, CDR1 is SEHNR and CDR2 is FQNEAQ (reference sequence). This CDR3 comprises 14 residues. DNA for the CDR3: TGTGCCAGCAGCCCCCAGGGGGCCGGCTATGGCTACACCTTC. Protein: CASSPQGAGYGYTF. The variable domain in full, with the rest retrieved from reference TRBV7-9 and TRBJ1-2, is DTGVSQNPRHKITKRGQNVTFRCDPISEHNRLYWYRQTLGQGPEFLTYFQNEAQLEKSRLLSDRFSAERPKGSFSTLEIQRTEQGDSAMYLCASSPQGAGYGYTFGSGTRLTVV.

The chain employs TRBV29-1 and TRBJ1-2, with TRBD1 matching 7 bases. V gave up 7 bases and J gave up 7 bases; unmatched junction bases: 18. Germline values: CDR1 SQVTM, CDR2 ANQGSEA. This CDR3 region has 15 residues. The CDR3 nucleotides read TGCAGCGCCCCCCGACAGGGAAATTCCTTTAGTGGCTACACCTTC. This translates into CSAPRQGNSFSGYTF.

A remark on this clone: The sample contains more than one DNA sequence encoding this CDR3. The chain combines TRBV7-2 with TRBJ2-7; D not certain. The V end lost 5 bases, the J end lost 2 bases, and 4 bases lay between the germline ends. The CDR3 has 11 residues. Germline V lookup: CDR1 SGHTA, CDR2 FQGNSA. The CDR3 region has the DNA TGTGCCAGCAGCCCTGCCTACGAGCAGTACTTC. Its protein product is CASSPAYEQYF.

Written as DNA, the CDR3 is TGCGCCAGCAGCTTGTATGGGGGCTTGAACACTGAAGCTTTCTTT. Translation: CASSLYGGLNTEAFF. This chain connects TRBV5-1 to TRBJ1-1; perhaps TRBD1 as D (6 bases). Per germline, CDR1 SGHRS and CDR2 YFSETQ. The V end was cut by 1 base, the J end by 0 bases, with 10 bases between. The CDR3 is 15 residues long.

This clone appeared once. The CDR3 DNA reads as TGTGCCAGCAGCCAAGGGGCAGCGGAGTACAATGAGCAGTTCTTC. Its translation is CASSQGAAEYNEQFF. V usage is TRBV14 and J usage is TRBJ2-1, with a weak D call TRBD2 (5 bases). The V gene's germline CDR1 is SGHDN and CDR2 FVKESK. This CDR3 is built from 15 residues. Trimming shortened V by 1 base and J by 4 bases, and 11 bases separated the two germline ends. Drawing the rest from reference TRBV14 and TRBJ2-1, the complete variable domain is EAGVTQFPSHSVIEKGQTVTLRCDPISGHDNLYWYRRVMGKEIKFLLHFVKESKQDESGMPNNRFLAERTGGTYSTLKVQPAELEDSGVYFCASSQGAAEYNEQFFGPGTRLTVL.

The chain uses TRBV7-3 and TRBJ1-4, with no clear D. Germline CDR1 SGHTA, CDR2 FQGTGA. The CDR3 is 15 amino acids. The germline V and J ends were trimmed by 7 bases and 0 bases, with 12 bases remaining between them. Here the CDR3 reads CASIRRHATNEKLFF. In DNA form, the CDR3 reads TGTGCCAGCATTCGTCGACATGCAACTAATGAAAAACTGTTTTTT.

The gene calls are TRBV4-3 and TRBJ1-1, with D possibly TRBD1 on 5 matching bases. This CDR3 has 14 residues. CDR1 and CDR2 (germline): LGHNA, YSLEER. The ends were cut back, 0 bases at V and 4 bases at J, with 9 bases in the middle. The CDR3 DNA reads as TGCGCCAGCAGCCAAGATTCAAGGGGCACTGAAGCTTTCTTT. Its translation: CASSQDSRGTEAFF.

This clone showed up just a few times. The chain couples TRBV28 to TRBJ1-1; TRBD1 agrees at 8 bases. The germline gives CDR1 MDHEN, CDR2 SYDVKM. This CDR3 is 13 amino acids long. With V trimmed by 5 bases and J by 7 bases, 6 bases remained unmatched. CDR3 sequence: CASSPRGQVEAFF. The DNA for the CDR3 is TGTGCCAGCAGTCCCAGGGGACAGGTTGAAGCTTTCTTT.

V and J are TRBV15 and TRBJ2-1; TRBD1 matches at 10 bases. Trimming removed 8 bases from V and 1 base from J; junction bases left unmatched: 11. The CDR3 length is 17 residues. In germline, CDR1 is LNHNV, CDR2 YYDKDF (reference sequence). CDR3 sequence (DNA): TGTGCCACCCGAGGGACAGGGGCCCATCTATCCTACAATGAGCAGTTCTTC. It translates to CATRGTGAHLSYNEQFF.

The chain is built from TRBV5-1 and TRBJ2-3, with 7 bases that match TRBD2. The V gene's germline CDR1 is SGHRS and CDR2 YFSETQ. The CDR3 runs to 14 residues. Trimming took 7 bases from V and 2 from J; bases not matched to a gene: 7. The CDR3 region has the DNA TGCGCCAGCTCCGCAAGCGGGGCCACAGATACGCAGTATTTT. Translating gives CASSASGATDTQYF.

The CDR3 DNA reads as TGTGCCAGCACCCGCCGGGGTTATGGCTACACCTTC. Protein product: CASTRRGYGYTF. This rearrangement joins TRBV28 to TRBJ1-2; D is ambiguous. This CDR3 region has 12 residues. Between the trimmed V and J ends, which lost 7 bases and 5 bases, there was a span of 11 bases. Germline V gene sequence: CDR1 MDHEN, CDR2 SYDVKM.

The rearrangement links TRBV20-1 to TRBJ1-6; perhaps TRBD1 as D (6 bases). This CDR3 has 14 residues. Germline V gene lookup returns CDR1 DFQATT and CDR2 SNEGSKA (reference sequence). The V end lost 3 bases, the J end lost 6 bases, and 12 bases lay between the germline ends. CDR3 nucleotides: TGCAGTGCTAGTAGGGCAGGGGTTAATTCACCCCTCCACTTT. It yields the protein CSASRAGVNSPLHF.

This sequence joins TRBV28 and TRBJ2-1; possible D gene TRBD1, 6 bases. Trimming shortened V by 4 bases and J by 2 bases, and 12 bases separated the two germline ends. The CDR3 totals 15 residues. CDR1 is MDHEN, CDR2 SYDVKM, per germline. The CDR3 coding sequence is TGTGCCAGCAGTTCCAATACAGGGACCTACAATGAGCAGTTCTTC. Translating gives CASSSNTGTYNEQFF.

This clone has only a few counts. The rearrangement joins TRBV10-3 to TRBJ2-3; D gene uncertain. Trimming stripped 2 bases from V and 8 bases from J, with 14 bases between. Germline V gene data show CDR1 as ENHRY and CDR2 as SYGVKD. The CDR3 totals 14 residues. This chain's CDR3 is CAISEDSRGGTQYF. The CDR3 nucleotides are TGTGCCATCAGTGAGGATTCAAGAGGTGGTACGCAGTATTTT.

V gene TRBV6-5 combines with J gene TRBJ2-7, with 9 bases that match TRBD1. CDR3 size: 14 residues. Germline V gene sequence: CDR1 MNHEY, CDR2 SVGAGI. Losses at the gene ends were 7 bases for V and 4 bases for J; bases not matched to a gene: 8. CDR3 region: CASTILGQGYEQYF. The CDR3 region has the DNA TGTGCCAGCACCATATTGGGACAGGGTTACGAGCAGTACTTC.

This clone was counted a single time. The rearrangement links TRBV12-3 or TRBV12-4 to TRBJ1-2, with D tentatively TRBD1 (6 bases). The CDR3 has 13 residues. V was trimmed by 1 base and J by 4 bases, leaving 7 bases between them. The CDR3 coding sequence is TGTGCCAGCAGTTTAGGACAGGCCTATGGCTACACCTTC. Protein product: CASSLGQAYGYTF.

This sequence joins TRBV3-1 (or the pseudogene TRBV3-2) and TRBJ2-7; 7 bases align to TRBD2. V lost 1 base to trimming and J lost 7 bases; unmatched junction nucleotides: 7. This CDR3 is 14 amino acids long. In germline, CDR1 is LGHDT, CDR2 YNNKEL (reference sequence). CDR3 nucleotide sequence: TGTGCCAGCAGCCAAGTCAGCGGGACGGTTGAGCAGTACTTC. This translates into CASSQVSGTVEQYF.

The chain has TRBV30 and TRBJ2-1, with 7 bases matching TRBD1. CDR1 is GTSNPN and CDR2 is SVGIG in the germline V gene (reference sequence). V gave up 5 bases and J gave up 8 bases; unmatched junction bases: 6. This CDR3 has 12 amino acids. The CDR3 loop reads CAWVTQGYEQFF. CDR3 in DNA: TGTGCCTGGGTTACACAGGGGTATGAGCAGTTCTTC.

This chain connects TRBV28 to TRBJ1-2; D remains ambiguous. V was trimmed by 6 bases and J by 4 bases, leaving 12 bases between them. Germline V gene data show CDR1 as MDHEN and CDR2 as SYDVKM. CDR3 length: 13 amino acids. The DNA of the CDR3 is TGTGCCAGCAGCCTGGCCCGGGGCTATGGCTACACCTTC. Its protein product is CASSLARGYGYTF.

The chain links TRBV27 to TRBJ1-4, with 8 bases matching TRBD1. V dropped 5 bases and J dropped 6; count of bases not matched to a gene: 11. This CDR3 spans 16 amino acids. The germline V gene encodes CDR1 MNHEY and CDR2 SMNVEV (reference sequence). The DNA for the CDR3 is TGTGCCAGCAGTACCCTGGGGGTGACAGGGGATGAAAAACTGTTTTTT. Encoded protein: CASSTLGVTGDEKLFF.